This T cell receptor (beta chain) was observed in a study of blood T cell repertoires in COVID-19. Study background: The United States, Italy and Spain provided the acute and convalescent COVID-19 samples. T cells, B-cell-depleted T cells, or PBMCs provided the cDNA or gDNA that served as material.

With V trimmed by 5 bases and J by 1 base, 8 bases remained unmatched. The germline CDR1 and CDR2 sequences are PRHDT and FYEKMQ (reference sequence). The CDR3 sequence is 15 residues long. Patients in Seattle were enrolled during active infection, then followed longitudinally. Libraries were prepared by immunoSEQ multiplex PCR; TCRdb keeps only in-frame clonotypes and omits some of them. This sample has roughly 54,000 clones, with approximately 87% found just once. Sequenced sample: peripheral blood. The TCR originated in a woman aged 55 to 70 with COVID-19, enrolled during active disease. The chain combines TRBV13 with TRBJ2-7, with 7 bases matching TRBD1. The CDR3 spells CASSIIGTASYEQYF. DNA for the CDR3: TGTGCCAGCAGCATAATAGGGACAGCTTCCTACGAGCAGTACTTC.